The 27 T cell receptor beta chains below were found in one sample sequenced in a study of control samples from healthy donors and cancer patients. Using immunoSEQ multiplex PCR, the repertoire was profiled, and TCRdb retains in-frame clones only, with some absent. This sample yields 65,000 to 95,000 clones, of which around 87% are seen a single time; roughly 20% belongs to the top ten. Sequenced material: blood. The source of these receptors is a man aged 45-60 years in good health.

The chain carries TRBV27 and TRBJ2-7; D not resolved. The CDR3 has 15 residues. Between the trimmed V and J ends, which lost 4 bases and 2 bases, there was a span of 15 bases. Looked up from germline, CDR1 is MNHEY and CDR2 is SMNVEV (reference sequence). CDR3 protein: CASSCDTRQAYEQYV. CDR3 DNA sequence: TGTGCCAGCAGTTGCGACACCCGTCAGGCCTACGAGCAGTACGTC.

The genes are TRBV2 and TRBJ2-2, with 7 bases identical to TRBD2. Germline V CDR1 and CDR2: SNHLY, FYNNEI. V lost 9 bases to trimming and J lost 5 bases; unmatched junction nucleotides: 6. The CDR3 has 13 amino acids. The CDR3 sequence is CAREGRGTGELFF. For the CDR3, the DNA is TGTGCCAGGGAAGGGAGGGGAACCGGGGAGCTGTTTTTT.

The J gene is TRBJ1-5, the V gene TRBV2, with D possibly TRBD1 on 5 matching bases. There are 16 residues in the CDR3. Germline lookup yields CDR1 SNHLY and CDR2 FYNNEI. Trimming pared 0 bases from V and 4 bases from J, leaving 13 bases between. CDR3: CASSEARQNFNQPQHF. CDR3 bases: TGTGCCAGCAGTGAAGCGCGACAGAACTTTAATCAGCCCCAGCATTTT. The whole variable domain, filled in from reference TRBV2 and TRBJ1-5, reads EPEVTQTPSHQVTQMGQEVILRCVPISNHLYFYWYRQILGQKVEFLVSFYNNEISEKSEIFDDQFSVERPDGSNFTLKIRSTKLEDSAMYFCASSEARQNFNQPQHFGDGTRLSIL.

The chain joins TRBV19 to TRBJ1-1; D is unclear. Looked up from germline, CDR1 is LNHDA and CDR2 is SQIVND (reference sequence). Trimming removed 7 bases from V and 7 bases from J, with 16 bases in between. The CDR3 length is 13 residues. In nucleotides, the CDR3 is TGTGCCAGTATCACCTCCAGGTTTGGTGAAGCTTTCTTT. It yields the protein CASITSRFGEAFF.

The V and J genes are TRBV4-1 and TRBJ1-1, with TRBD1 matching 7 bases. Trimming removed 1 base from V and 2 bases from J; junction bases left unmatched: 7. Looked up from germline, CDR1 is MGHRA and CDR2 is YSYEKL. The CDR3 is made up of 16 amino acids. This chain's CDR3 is CASSQGTGEFNTEAFF. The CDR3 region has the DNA TGCGCCAGCAGCCAAGGAACAGGGGAGTTCAACACTGAAGCTTTCTTT.

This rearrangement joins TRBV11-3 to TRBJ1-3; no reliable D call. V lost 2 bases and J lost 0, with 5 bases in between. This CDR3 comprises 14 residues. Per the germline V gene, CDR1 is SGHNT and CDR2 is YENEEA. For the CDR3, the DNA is TGTGCCAGCAGCTTAAAGGTCTCTGGAAACACCATATATTTT. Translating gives CASSLKVSGNTIYF.

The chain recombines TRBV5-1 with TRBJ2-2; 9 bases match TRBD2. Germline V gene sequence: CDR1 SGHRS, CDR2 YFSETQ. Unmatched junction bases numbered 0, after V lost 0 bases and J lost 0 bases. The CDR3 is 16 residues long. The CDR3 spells CASSLGLAANTGELFF. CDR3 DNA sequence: TGCGCCAGCAGCTTGGGACTAGCGGCGAACACCGGGGAGCTGTTTTTT. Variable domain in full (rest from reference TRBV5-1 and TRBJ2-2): KAGVTQTPRYLIKTRGQQVTLSCSPISGHRSVSWYQQTPGQGLQFLFEYFSETQRNKGNFPGRFSGRQFSNSRSEMNVSTLELGDSALYLCASSLGLAANTGELFFGEGSRLTVL.

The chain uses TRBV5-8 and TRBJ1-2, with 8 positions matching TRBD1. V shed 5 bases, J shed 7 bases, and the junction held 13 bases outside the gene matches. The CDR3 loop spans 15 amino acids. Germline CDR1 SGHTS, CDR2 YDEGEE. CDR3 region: CASRNAGGGVLGYTF. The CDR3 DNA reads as TGTGCCAGCAGGAATGCAGGGGGCGGAGTGCTTGGCTACACCTTC.

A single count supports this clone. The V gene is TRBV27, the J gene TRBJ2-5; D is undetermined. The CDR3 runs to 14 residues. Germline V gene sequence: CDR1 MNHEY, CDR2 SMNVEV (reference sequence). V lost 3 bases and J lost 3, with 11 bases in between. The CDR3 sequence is CASSFNGNKETQYF. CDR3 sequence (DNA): TGTGCCAGCAGTTTTAACGGTAACAAAGAGACCCAGTACTTC.

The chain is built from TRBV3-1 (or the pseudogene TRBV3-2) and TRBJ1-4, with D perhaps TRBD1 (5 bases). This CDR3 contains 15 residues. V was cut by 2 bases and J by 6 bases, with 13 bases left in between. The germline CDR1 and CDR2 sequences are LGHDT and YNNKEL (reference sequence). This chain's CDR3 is CASSQTGTRDEKLFF. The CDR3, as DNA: TGTGCCAGCAGCCAAACGGGGACTCGAGATGAAAAACTGTTTTTT.

This chain's CDR3 is CASSDGGRRGSAEAFF. In DNA form, the CDR3 reads TGTGCCAGTAGTGATGGGGGGCGGCGTGGAAGCGCTGAAGCTTTCTTT. The chain is built from TRBV19 and TRBJ1-1; the D gene is possibly TRBD1 (6 bases). Germline CDR1 LNHDA, CDR2 SQIVND (reference sequence). The CDR3 is 16 residues long. The V gene lost 5 bases and the J gene lost 6 bases, with 22 bases spanning the gap.

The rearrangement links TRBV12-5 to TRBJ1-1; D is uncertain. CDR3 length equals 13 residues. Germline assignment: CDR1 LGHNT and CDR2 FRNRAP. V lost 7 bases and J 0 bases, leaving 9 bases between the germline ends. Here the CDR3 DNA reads TGTGCTAGTGCCCTCTACATGAACACTGAAGCTTTCTTT. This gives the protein CASALYMNTEAFF.

CDR3 in amino acids: CASSLGGVGSEAFF. CDR3 nucleotides: TGTGCCAGCAGTTTAGGGGGCGTTGGGTCTGAAGCTTTCTTT. The J gene is TRBJ1-1, the V gene TRBV27; D is possibly TRBD1 (6 bases). Germline assignment: CDR1 MNHEY and CDR2 SMNVEV (reference sequence). The ends were cut back, 2 bases at V and 6 bases at J, with 13 bases in the middle. The CDR3 length is 14 residues.

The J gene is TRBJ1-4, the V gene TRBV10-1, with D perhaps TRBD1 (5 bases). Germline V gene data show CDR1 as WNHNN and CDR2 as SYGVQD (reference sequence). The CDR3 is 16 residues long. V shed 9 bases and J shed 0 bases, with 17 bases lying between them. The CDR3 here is CARLRDGLTTNEKLFF. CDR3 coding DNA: TGCGCCAGACTCCGGGACGGATTAACAACTAATGAAAAACTGTTTTTT.

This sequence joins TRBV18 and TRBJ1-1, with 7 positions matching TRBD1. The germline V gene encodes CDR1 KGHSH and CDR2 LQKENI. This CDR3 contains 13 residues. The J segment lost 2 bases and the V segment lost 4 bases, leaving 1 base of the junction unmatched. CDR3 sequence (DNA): TGTGCCAGCTCACGGGACAGTAACACTGAAGCTTTCTTT. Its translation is CASSRDSNTEAFF.

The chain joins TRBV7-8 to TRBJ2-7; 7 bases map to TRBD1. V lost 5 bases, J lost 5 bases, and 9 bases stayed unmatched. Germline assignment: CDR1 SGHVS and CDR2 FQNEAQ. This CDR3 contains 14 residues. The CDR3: CASSRGQVANEQYF. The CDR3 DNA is TGTGCCAGCAGCCGAGGACAGGTAGCTAACGAGCAGTACTTC.

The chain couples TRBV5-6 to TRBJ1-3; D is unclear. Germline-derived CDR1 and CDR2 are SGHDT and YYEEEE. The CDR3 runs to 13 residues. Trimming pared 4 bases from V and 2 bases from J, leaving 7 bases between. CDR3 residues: CASSPLPGNTIYF. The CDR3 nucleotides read TGTGCCAGCAGCCCCTTACCTGGAAACACCATATATTTT.

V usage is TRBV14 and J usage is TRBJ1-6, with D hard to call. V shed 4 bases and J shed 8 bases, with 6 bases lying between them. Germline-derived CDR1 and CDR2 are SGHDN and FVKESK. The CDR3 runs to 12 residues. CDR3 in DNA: TGTGCCAGCAGCCCATCAGATTCACCCCTCCACTTT. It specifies CASSPSDSPLHF. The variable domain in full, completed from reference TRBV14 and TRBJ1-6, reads EAGVTQFPSHSVIEKGQTVTLRCDPISGHDNLYWYRRVMGKEIKFLLHFVKESKQDESGMPNNRFLAERTGGTYSTLKVQPAELEDSGVYFCASSPSDSPLHFGNGTRLTVT.

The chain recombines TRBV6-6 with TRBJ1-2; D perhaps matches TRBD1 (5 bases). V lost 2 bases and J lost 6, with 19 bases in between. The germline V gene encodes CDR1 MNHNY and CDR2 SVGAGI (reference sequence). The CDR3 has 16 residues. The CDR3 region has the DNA TGTGCCAGCAGTTACCCGACAGCCCCTGATATTGATGGCTACACCTTC. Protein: CASSYPTAPDIDGYTF.

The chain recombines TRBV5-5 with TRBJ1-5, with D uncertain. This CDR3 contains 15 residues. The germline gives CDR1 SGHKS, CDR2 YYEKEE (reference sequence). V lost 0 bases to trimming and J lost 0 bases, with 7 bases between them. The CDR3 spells CASSLEGDSNQPQHF. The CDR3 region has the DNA TGTGCCAGCAGCTTGGAAGGTGATAGCAATCAGCCCCAGCATTTT.

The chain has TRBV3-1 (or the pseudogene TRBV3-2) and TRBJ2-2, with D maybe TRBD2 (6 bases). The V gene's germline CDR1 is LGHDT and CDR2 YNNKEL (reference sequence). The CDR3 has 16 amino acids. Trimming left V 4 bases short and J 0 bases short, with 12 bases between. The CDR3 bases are TGTGCCAGCAGCCGATTCGCGGGGTCGAACACCGGGGAGCTGTTTTTT. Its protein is CASSRFAGSNTGELFF.

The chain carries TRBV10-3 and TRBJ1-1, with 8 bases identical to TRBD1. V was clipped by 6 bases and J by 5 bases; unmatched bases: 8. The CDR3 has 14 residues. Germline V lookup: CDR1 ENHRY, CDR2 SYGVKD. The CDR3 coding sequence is TGTGCCATCAGGCCTTCAGGGGGCCGGACTGAAGCTTTCTTT. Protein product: CAIRPSGGRTEAFF.

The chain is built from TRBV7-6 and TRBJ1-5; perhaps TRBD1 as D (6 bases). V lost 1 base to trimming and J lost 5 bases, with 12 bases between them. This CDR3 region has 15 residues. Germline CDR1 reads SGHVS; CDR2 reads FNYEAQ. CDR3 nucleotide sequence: TGTGCCAGCAGCTTAGAACAGGGCTTTTATCAGCCCCAGCATTTT. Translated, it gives CASSLEQGFYQPQHF.

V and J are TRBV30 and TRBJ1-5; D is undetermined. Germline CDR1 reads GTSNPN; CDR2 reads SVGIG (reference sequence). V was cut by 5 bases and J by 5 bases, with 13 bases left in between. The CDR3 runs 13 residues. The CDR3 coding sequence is TGTGCCTGGGCTGAGGATGGAGATCAGCCCCAGCATTTT. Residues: CAWAEDGDQPQHF.

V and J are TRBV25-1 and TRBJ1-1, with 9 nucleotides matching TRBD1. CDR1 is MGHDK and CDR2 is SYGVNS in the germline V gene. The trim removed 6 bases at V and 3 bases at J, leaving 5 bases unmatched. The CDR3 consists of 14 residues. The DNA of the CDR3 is TGTGCCAGCAGGAAGGGGACAGGGTACACTGAAGCTTTCTTT. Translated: CASRKGTGYTEAFF.

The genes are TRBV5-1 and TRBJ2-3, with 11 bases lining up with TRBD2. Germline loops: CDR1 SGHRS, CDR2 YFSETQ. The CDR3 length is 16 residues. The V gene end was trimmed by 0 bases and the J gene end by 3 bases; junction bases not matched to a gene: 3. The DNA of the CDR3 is TGCGCCAGCAGCTTGGAAGGGACTAGCGGTACAGATACGCAGTATTTT. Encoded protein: CASSLEGTSGTDTQYF. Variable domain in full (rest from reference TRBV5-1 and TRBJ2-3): KAGVTQTPRYLIKTRGQQVTLSCSPISGHRSVSWYQQTPGQGLQFLFEYFSETQRNKGNFPGRFSGRQFSNSRSEMNVSTLELGDSALYLCASSLEGTSGTDTQYFGPGTRLTVL.

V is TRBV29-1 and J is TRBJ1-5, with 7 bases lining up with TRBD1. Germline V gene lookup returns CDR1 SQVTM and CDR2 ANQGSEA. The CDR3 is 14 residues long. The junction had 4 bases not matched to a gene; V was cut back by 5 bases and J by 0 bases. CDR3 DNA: TGCAGCGTTCAGGGGGGAAATAGCAATCAGCCCCAGCATTTT. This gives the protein CSVQGGNSNQPQHF.